These 22 T cell receptor beta chains were all obtained from the same sample, sequenced in a study of blood T cell repertoires in COVID-19. Sequencing used immunoSEQ multiplex PCR; TCRdb keeps in-frame clones, though not all of them. The sample holds around 70,000 clones; nearly 80% are singletons and the top ten take about 12%. The sequenced sample consisted of peripheral blood. The source is a human donor in a cohort sampled during active COVID-19.

This clone showed up just once. The CDR3 reads CASSPNTETGAEAFF. CDR3 bases: TGCGCCAGCAGCCCAAACACTGAAACGGGAGCTGAAGCTTTCTTT. J is TRBJ1-1 and V is TRBV5-1; no reliable D call. Germline V gene data show CDR1 as SGHRS and CDR2 as YFSETQ. V was pared by 4 bases and J by 6 bases, with 19 bases between. The CDR3 runs 15 residues.

This clone has at least ten counts. The rearrangement links TRBV18 to TRBJ1-2; no clear D. The CDR3 runs 16 residues. Trimming stripped 1 base from V and 6 bases from J, with 18 bases between. Germline V gene sequence: CDR1 KGHSH, CDR2 LQKENI. As DNA, the CDR3 is TGTGCCAGCTCACCACGTAGTGGAGGTCCTACCGATGGCTACACCTTC. Amino acid sequence: CASSPRSGGPTDGYTF.

As DNA, the CDR3 is TGTGCCAGCTCACCACCAAGGGACACGATTCACACTGAAGCTTTCTTT. Its translation: CASSPPRDTIHTEAFF. The chain has TRBV18 and TRBJ1-1; D possibly corresponds to TRBD1 (6 bases). The V end lost 0 bases, the J end lost 3 bases, and 14 bases lay between the germline ends. The CDR3 is made up of 16 amino acids. Germline V gene lookup returns CDR1 KGHSH and CDR2 LQKENI.

This clone was picked up a small number of times. The CDR3 bases are TGCGCCAGCAGCTTGGGTCAGGAAGAGACCCAGTACTTC. Translating it yields CASSLGQEETQYF. The chain carries TRBV5-1 and TRBJ2-5, with D unclear. The CDR3 consists of 13 residues. Trimming removed 0 bases at V and 3 bases at J, with 6 bases between. The V gene's germline CDR1 is SGHRS and CDR2 YFSETQ.

V usage is TRBV13 and J usage is TRBJ1-1, with D unresolved. CDR1 is PRHDT, CDR2 FYEKMQ, per germline (reference sequence). This CDR3 has 12 amino acids. The V end was cut by 5 bases, the J end by 11 bases, with 15 bases between. As DNA, the CDR3 is TGTGCCAGCAGCAAAAACAGTTTTACGGCTTTCTTT. Its translation is CASSKNSFTAFF.

The chain joins TRBV27 to TRBJ2-3; maybe TRBD1 (5 bases). The length of the CDR3 is 17 residues. Germline V gene lookup returns CDR1 MNHEY and CDR2 SMNVEV (reference sequence). V was trimmed by 2 bases and J by 0 bases, leaving 15 bases between them. The chain's CDR3 is CASSLRGMGSSTDTQYF. The CDR3 nucleotides read TGTGCCAGCAGTTTAAGGGGCATGGGATCTAGCACAGATACGCAGTATTTT.

The V gene is TRBV9, the J gene TRBJ1-2; 8 bases map to TRBD1. The germline CDR1 and CDR2 sequences are SGDLS and YYNGEE. This CDR3 is built from 15 residues. The trim removed 4 bases at V and 3 bases at J, leaving 8 bases unmatched. The CDR3 DNA is TGTGCCAGCAGCTTCCGGGACAGGCTCGACTATGGCTACACCTTC. Its translation is CASSFRDRLDYGYTF.

This sequence joins TRBV4-1 and TRBJ1-2; 12 bases fit TRBD1. Trimming at V came to 3 bases and at J to 9 bases, leaving 11 bases not matched to a gene. CDR1 and CDR2 from the germline V gene are MGHRA and YSYEKL. The CDR3 is 16 amino acids. CDR3 nucleotides: TGCGCCAGCAGCCAGGCCAGAGGGACAGGGGGCCGGAGCTACACCTTC. This encodes CASSQARGTGGRSYTF.

CDR3 amino acids: CASRGTGTYGYTF. The CDR3 nucleotides are TGTGCCAGCAGGGGGACAGGGACCTATGGCTACACCTTC. The chain links TRBV6-5 to TRBJ1-2; TRBD1 matches 9 bases. Looked up from germline, CDR1 is MNHEY and CDR2 is SVGAGI. Trimming cost V 6 bases and J 4 bases; bases outside gene matches: 3. This CDR3 comprises 13 residues.

The chain couples TRBV19 to TRBJ1-5, with a weak D call TRBD1 (6 bases). The CDR3 spans 15 residues. The V gene's germline CDR1 is LNHDA and CDR2 SQIVND (reference sequence). Trimming left V 7 bases short and J 2 bases short, with 15 bases between. The CDR3 DNA follows: TGTGCCAGTAACTCCCGGGACACTGGCAATCAGCCCCAGCATTTT. The encoded protein is CASNSRDTGNQPQHF.

This chain uses TRBV5-4 with TRBJ2-2, with 8 bases fitting TRBD2. This CDR3 region has 15 residues. Germline V gene lookup returns CDR1 SGHNT and CDR2 YYREEE (reference sequence). The junction had 5 bases not matched to a gene; V was cut back by 6 bases and J by 1 base. In DNA, the CDR3 is TGTGCCAGCACCGTACGGGGGGGGAACACCGGGGAGCTGTTTTTT. This encodes CASTVRGGNTGELFF. The full variable domain, rest sourced from reference TRBV5-4 and TRBJ2-2, is ETGVTQSPTHLIKTRGQQVTLRCSSQSGHNTVSWYQQALGQGPQFIFQYYREEENGRGNFPPRFSGLQFPNYSSELNVNALELDDSALYLCASTVRGGNTGELFFGEGSRLTVL.

The chain joins TRBV6-2 or TRBV6-3 to TRBJ1-6; a possible D gene is TRBD1 (5 bases). Trimming took off 0 bases at V and 7 bases at J, with 16 bases between the two ends. The CDR3 has 17 residues. Per the germline V gene, CDR1 is MNHEY and CDR2 is SVGEGT. The CDR3 loop is CASSYSRGRRLNSPLHF. DNA of the CDR3: TGTGCCAGCAGTTACTCGCGGGGGAGGAGGTTAAATTCACCCCTCCACTTT.

This chain joins TRBV6-2 or TRBV6-3 and TRBJ2-7, with TRBD1 matching over 9 bases. The CDR3 totals 12 residues. J lost 13 bases, V lost 5 bases, and 9 bases had no gene match. Germline assignment: CDR1 MNHEY and CDR2 SVGEGT. This CDR3 reads CASSPRAQGAYF. CDR3 coding DNA: TGTGCCAGCAGTCCGAGGGCACAGGGGGCTTACTTC.

This sequence joins TRBV13 and TRBJ1-2; D might be TRBD1 (6 bases). The CDR3 sequence is 14 residues long. V lost 3 bases to trimming and J lost 1 base, with 9 bases between them. Germline lookup yields CDR1 PRHDT and CDR2 FYEKMQ (reference sequence). The CDR3 bases are TGTGCCAGCAGCTTTAGGGGGATTAACTATGGCTACACCTTC. Amino acids: CASSFRGINYGYTF.

The V call is TRBV30, the J call TRBJ1-2; D ambiguous. With 3 bases removed from V and 5 bases from J, the gap between germline ends came to 7 bases. Germline values: CDR1 GTSNPN, CDR2 SVGIG (reference sequence). The CDR3 is 11 amino acids. As DNA, the CDR3 is TGTGCCTGGAGCGCCCGGTATGGCTACACCTTC. Amino acids: CAWSARYGYTF. Using reference TRBV30 and TRBJ1-2 for the parts outside the CDR3, the full variable domain is SQTIHQWPATLVQPVGSPLSLECTVEGTSNPNLYWYRQAAGRGLQLLFYSVGIGQISSEVPQNLSASRPQDRQFILSSKKLLLSDSGFYLCAWSARYGYTFGSGTRLTVV.

Regarding this clone: Other DNA sequences in this specimen translate into the identical CDR3. The chain joins TRBV19 to TRBJ2-2; TRBD2 agrees at 13 bases. Germline-derived CDR1 and CDR2 are LNHDA and SQIVND (reference sequence). CDR3 length equals 19 residues. V shed 3 bases and J 3 bases; nucleotides not matched to a gene: 10. DNA of the CDR3: TGTGCCAGTAGTATCTCCCGGACTAGCGGGAGAGGCGACACCGGGGAGCTGTTTTTT. Protein product: CASSISRTSGRGDTGELFF.

This clone was detected only once. J is TRBJ2-2 and V is TRBV5-8; 8 positions agree with TRBD1. J lost 7 bases, V lost 4 bases, and 12 bases had no gene match. CDR1 SGHTS and CDR2 YDEGEE come from the germline V gene. The CDR3 contains 16 residues. CDR3 residues: CASSTRTGRRGGELFF. The CDR3 nucleotides are TGTGCCAGCAGCACCCGGACAGGGAGGCGCGGCGGGGAGCTGTTTTTT.

The chain combines TRBV4-3 with TRBJ2-7; possible D gene TRBD1, 6 bases. From germline, CDR1 is LGHNA and CDR2 YSLEER. The V gene lost 5 bases and the J gene lost 3 bases, with 14 bases spanning the gap. The CDR3 has 14 amino acids. Written as DNA, the CDR3 is TGCGCCAGCAGCTACAACTCAGGGGACTACGAGCAGTACTTC. This sequence encodes CASSYNSGDYEQYF.

The rearrangement joins TRBV28 to TRBJ2-7; a weak D match, TRBD1 (5 bases). This CDR3 comprises 13 residues. V lost 6 bases and J 7 bases, leaving 16 bases between the germline ends. CDR1 is MDHEN and CDR2 is SYDVKM in the germline V gene. DNA of the CDR3: TGTGCCAGCAGGTCGTATGGGGCGGAAGAGCAGTACTTC. This encodes CASRSYGAEEQYF.

This clone was detected only once. The V gene is TRBV4-1, the J gene TRBJ2-2, with D possibly TRBD1 on 6 matching bases. This CDR3 contains 15 residues. The germline CDR1 and CDR2 sequences are MGHRA and YSYEKL. V shed 1 base and J shed 6 bases, with 12 bases lying between them. This chain's CDR3 is CASSQGSDRAGELFF. As DNA, the CDR3 is TGCGCCAGCAGCCAAGGCTCGGACAGAGCCGGGGAGCTGTTTTTT.

This rearrangement joins TRBV27 to TRBJ1-6; maybe TRBD1 (6 bases). Germline V gives CDR1 MNHEY, CDR2 SMNVEV (reference sequence). The ends were cut back, 0 bases at V and 6 bases at J, with 12 bases in the middle. The CDR3 consists of 16 residues. In DNA form, the CDR3 reads TGTGCCAGCAGTTTATCCTTTGACAGGATTAATTCACCCCTCCACTTT. This encodes CASSLSFDRINSPLHF.

The chain combines TRBV5-1 with TRBJ1-4; the match to TRBD1 covers 9 bases. The J segment lost 3 bases and the V segment lost 5 bases, leaving 2 bases of the junction unmatched. This CDR3 region has 14 residues. The V gene's germline CDR1 is SGHRS and CDR2 YFSETQ. The CDR3 nucleotides read TGCGCCAGCAGACAGGGGGCGGCTAATGAAAAACTGTTTTTT. This gives the protein CASRQGAANEKLFF.